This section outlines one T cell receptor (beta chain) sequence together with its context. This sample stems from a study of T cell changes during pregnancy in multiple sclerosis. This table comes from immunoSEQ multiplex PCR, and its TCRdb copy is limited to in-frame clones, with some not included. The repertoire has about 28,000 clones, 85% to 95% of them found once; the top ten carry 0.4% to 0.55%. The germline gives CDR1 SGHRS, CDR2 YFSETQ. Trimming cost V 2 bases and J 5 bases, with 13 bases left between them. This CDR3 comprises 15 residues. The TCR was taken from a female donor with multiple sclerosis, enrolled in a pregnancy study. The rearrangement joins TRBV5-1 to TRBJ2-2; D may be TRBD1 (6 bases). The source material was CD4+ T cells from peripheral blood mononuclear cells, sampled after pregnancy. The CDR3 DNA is TGCGCCAGCAGCTTCAGGGGACACCCAACCGGGGAGCTGTTTTTT. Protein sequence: CASSFRGHPTGELFF.